This TCR beta chain is from a study of blood T cell repertoires in COVID-19 (dated by TCRdb to about 2020). Study-level background: Samples from collaborators originated in the United States, Italy and Spain and spanned both the acute and convalescent phases of COVID-19. The samples were drawn from the first 160 participants of the ongoing ImmuneRACE study and from roughly 1,300 subjects provided by 6 global collaborators. The prospective study material was composed of cDNA or gDNA derived from T cells, B-cell-depleted T cells, or PBMCs. Nearly every sample came with metadata listing a de-identified subject ID, COVID-19 status, age in years and sex. Where available, HLA class I and class II types were obtained from metadata supplied by the sample provider rather than from assay-based typing. The repertoires were released in a freely available public database intended as a resource for research on the immune response to SARS-CoV-2. Deeply sampled blood TCRbeta repertoires from subjects exposed to, actively infected with, or recovered from COVID-19 were included in the dataset. On the study overall, not on this receptor specifically: The quantity of clinical and demographic metadata differed by source and by participant and was supplied without curation.

A note on this clone: This receptor's antigen is unknown. The input lacks base qualities; no much larger clone sits a single base away. The same CDR3 arises from other DNA sequences in this sample as well.

TCRbeta CDR3 regions were amplified from genomic DNA using the immunoSEQ Assay, a bias-controlled multiplex PCR. The authors' pipeline ran thus. Within the assay, amplification of reference gene primers was used to estimate how many nucleated cells each sample contained. To quantify the absolute abundance of each unique TCRbeta CDR3 rearrangement, sequence reads were collapsed and filtered. For each sample, productive Simpson clonality was calculated as the square root of Simpson's diversity index across productive rearrangements. TCRdb limited this immuneACCESS table to in-frame rearrangements with V and J called. A share of clones is missing; checked studies link under half to unresolved V genes, and the rest is unexplained. That table gives V, J and clone size, and the DNA gave D and trimming. This sample gives just over 250,000 clones in total; about 91% of them show up just once. The biggest ten clones account for approximately 2.6% of the sample.

In Seattle, one collaborating source enrolled patients while the infection was active and tracked those patients longitudinally over the course of disease. Each collaborating institution followed its own protocols to collect whole blood in K2EDTA tubes. For TCRbeta analysis, collaborators shipped samples as frozen whole blood, isolated PBMCs, or DNA extracted from either of those sample types. Sequences LGHNA (CDR1) and YNFKEQ (CDR2) are obtained from the germline V gene. The CDR3 measures 16 amino acids from cysteine to phenylalanine. Only the CDR3 DNA is retained, 48 bases long and in frame from the first base. Here V drops 0 bases and J drops 4 bases, and the junction holds 8 bases not matched to any gene.

This TCR derives from a person aged 18-35 years with COVID-19, enrolled during active disease. The rearrangement joined TRBV4-2 to TRBJ1-2; 7 middle bases align to TRBD1. Specimen: peripheral blood. The CDR3 loop reads CASSQDTGQRRYGYTF. The sequenced DNA: TGTGCCAGCAGCCAAGATACGGGACAGCGACGCTATGGCTACACCTTC.